A selection of T cell receptor beta chains follows, all from one sample in a study of cytomegalovirus exposure and HLA in healthy donors. The repertoire was sequenced with immunoSEQ multiplex PCR; TCRdb's copy has only in-frame clones and lacks some. The sample consists of approximately 200,000 clones, more than 65% of them appearing once. Sequencing used PBMCs. The receptors were gathered from a girl between 10 and 17 years old in good health and CMV-seropositive. Both conserved end residues are part of each CDR3. D genes are given only for firm matches. Part of the rows lack a size; the others show once, few, many or a class for expanded clones.

CDR3 DNA	CDR3 protein	clone size	D gene	V gene	J gene
TGTGCCAGCAGTCGGGAGGGGGGGCAGGGCGACAATGAGCAGTTCTTC	CASSREGGQGDNEQFF	NA	TRBD2	TRBV6-4	TRBJ2-1
TGTGCCAGCAGTTACTCCTACGAGCAGTACTTC	CASSYSYEQYF	NA	NA	TRBV11-2	TRBJ2-7
TGTGCCAGCAGCCACCAGGGTTCGGCTGAAGCTTTCTTT	CASSHQGSAEAFF	NA	NA	TRBV7-6	TRBJ1-1
TGTGCCAGCAGCTTAAGTCGCCAGGGGGGTGAAAAACTGTTTTTT	CASSLSRQGGEKLFF	once	TRBD1	TRBV11-2	TRBJ1-4
TGTGCCAGCGGGGACACCCGAATGAACACTGAAGCTTTCTTT	CASGDTRMNTEAFF	NA	NA	TRBV5-6	TRBJ1-1
TGTGCCAGCAGCTTAGATTCAGGGCCCTACTACGAGCAGTACTTC	CASSLDSGPYYEQYF	NA	NA	TRBV7-2	TRBJ2-7
TGCGCCAGCAGTGAGTTGCGGACAGGGGGGAACACTGAAGCTTTCTTT	CASSELRTGGNTEAFF	NA	TRBD1	TRBV10-1	TRBJ1-1
TGTGCCAGCAGCCCCCGAGCGGGGGATAAAGAGACCCAGTACTTC	CASSPRAGDKETQYF	NA	TRBD2	TRBV11-2	TRBJ2-5
TGTGCCAGCAGCTGGGTGGGTTCTAGGGGCACTGAAGCTTTCTTT	CASSWVGSRGTEAFF	NA	NA	TRBV5-6	TRBJ1-1
TGCGCCAGCAGCCAAGATCTAGGTCAGCCCCAGCATTTT	CASSQDLGQPQHF	NA	NA	TRBV4-1	TRBJ1-5
TGTGCCAGCAGCGTAGGACAGGGGCCTAATCAGCCCCAGCATTTT	CASSVGQGPNQPQHF	NA	TRBD1	TRBV9	TRBJ1-5
TGTGCCAGTGATCAGGGGATCCCAGGGGAGCAGTACTTC	CASDQGIPGEQYF	NA	NA	TRBV19	TRBJ2-7
TGTGCCAGCACCCTGCCCTCTAGCGGGGAGCTGCAAGAGACCCAGTACTTC	CASTLPSSGELQETQYF	NA	TRBD2	TRBV11-3	TRBJ2-5
TGCGCCAGCAGTGAGGCGCAGGGCCCAAGCACAGATACGCAGTATTTT	CASSEAQGPSTDTQYF	NA	NA	TRBV10-2	TRBJ2-3
TGCGCCAGCAGCCAAGCACAGGGGGTAGGGGTTGGATCTGGAAACACCATATATTTT	CASSQAQGVGVGSGNTIYF	NA	TRBD1	TRBV4-3	TRBJ1-3
TGTGCCAGTAGTATGAGGACAGGTTCAGGCGAGCAGTACTTC	CASSMRTGSGEQYF	NA	TRBD1	TRBV19	TRBJ2-7
TGTGCCAGCAGTTACGATTTGGCGGGGGGCAACAATGAGCAGTTCTTC	CASSYDLAGGNNEQFF	NA	TRBD2	TRBV6-5	TRBJ2-1
TGTGCCAGCAGACCGGTTGCGGGGGTATACAATGAGCAGTTCTTC	CASRPVAGVYNEQFF	NA	TRBD2	TRBV27	TRBJ2-1
TGTGCCAGCAGCTTGGAGGTTCAGGGACTAGGGGGAGGGAAGCAGTTCTTC	CASSLEVQGLGGGKQFF	NA	TRBD2	TRBV5-8	TRBJ2-1
TGTGCCAGCAGAGGGCGGGGTCTAGGTTCACCCCTCCACTTT	CASRGRGLGSPLHF	NA	NA	TRBV27	TRBJ1-6
TGTGCCAGCAGCTTAGCAAGCGGGGGGGCAGGTAATGAGCAGTTCTTC	CASSLASGGAGNEQFF	once	TRBD2	TRBV7-9	TRBJ2-1
TGTGCCAGCAGCTCTCCTAGCGGGGAGACCCAGTACTTC	CASSSPSGETQYF	NA	TRBD2	TRBV5-4	TRBJ2-5